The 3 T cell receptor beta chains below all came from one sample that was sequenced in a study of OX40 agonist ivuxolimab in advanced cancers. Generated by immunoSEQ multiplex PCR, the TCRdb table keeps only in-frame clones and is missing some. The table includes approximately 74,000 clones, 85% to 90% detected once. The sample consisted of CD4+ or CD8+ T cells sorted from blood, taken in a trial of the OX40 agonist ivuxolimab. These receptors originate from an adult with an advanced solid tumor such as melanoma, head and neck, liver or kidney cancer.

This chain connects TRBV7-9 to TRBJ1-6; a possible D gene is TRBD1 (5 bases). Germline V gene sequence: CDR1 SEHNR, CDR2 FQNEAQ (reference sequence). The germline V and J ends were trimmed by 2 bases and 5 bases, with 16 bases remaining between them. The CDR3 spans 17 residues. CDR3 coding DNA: TGTGCCAGCAGCTTATTTCGCGCAGGGAAGGATAATTCACCCCTCCACTTT. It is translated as CASSLFRAGKDNSPLHF.

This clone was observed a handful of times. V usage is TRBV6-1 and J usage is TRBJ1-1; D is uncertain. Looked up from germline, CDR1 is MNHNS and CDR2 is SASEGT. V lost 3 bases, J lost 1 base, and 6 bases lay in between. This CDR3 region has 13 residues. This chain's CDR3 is CASSDSRNTEAFF. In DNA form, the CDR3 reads TGTGCCAGCAGTGATTCCAGGAACACTGAAGCTTTCTTT.

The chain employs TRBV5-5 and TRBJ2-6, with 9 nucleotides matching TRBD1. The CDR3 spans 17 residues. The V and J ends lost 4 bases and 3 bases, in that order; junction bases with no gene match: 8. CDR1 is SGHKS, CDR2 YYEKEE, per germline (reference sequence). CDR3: CASSTYRGLSGANVLTF. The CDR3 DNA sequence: TGTGCCAGCAGCACCTACAGGGGGCTTAGTGGGGCCAACGTCCTGACTTTC.